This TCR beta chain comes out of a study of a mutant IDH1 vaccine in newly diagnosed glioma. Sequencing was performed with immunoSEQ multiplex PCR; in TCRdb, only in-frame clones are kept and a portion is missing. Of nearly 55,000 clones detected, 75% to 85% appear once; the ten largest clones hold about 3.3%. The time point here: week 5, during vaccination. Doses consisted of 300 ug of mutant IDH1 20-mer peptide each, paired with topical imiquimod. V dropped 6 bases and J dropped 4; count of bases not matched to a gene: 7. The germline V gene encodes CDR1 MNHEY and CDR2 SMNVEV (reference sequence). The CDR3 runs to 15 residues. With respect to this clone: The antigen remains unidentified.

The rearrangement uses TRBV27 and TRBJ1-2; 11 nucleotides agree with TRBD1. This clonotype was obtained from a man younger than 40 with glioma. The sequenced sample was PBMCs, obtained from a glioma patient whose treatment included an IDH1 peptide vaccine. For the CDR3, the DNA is TGTGCCAGCAGCGGACAGGGGGCCGGTAGCTATGGCTACACCTTC. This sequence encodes CASSGQGAGSYGYTF.